This T cell receptor (beta chain) came from a study of T cell responses to AZD1222 COVID-19 vaccine. Profiling relied on immunoSEQ multiplex PCR, and the TCRdb table lists in-frame clones only, not all of them. The sample lists 150,000 or so clones, around 90% occurring once. Whole-study results and caveats: The donor cohort was predominantly white British with a female majority, and clonal diversity may have been underestimated. In the spike-specific TCR repertoire, nearly half reportedly target unmutated variant regions.

Trimming removed 6 bases at V and 4 bases at J, with 11 bases between. The germline V gene encodes CDR1 KGHDR and CDR2 SFDVKD. The CDR3 extends over 14 amino acids. Of note for this clone: Its antigen is currently unknown.

V usage is TRBV24-1 and J usage is TRBJ2-2; D could derive from TRBD1 or TRBD2 (6 bases each). Specimen: peripheral blood, collected 28 days after the second AZD1222 dose. The source of this sequence is an adult who received the AZD1222 COVID-19 vaccine. CDR3 loop: CATSNEGGTGELFF. CDR3 coding DNA: TGTGCCACCAGTAACGAGGGGGGCACCGGGGAGCTGTTTTTT.